This paragraph reports one TCR beta chain. Its target antigen remains unknown. Base qualities are not provided; no much larger clone lies one nucleotide away. The record originates from a study of shared clonotypes between healthy human individuals (dated by TCRdb to the early 2020s). Context from the whole study: The cohort comprised a couple of women and a few men aged 18 to 49 years. For each donor, CD4 naive and CD4 memory were each given three plates, CD8 naive was given two plates, and CD8 memory was given one plate. The study deeply sequenced blood TCR repertoires of about 5 healthy adults to estimate repertoire size and the extent of clonotype sharing between individuals. Libraries were prepared and TCR repertoires were sequenced by different laboratories using diverse techniques, in order to increase sequencing depth and limit assay-specific biases. Per donor, leukapheresis produced somewhere between about 0.8 and 9 billion PBMCs.

TCR CDR3 regions were amplified from genomic DNA by multiplex PCR using the deep immunoSEQ assay. Extracted genomic DNA from each cell subset was spread evenly across all wells of several immunoSEQ 96-well plates, with each plate serving as a replicate. Each replicate PCR for sorted subsets received about 220 ng genomic DNA, equal to roughly 29,000 T cell genomes. The purified libraries were quantified using a Qubit 3.0 fluorometer, sized with a Bioanalyzer 2100, and then quantified again using the KAPA Library Quantification kit. Every immunoSEQ 96-well plate was sequenced on a separate single-read 150-cycle Illumina NextSeq 550 flow cell. In the paper's pipeline: Because only junctional sequences without quality scores were contained in the immunoSEQ output, filtering matching that applied to full-length reads could not be performed. To assign V/J genes and CDR3, sequences were annotated against IMGT germline references using PyIR, a Python wrapper for IgBLAST v1.9. Reads were filtered out if the reads had weak V/J assignments (E-value above 1e-6), no CDR3, stop codons, out-of-frame junctions, or ambiguous translated residues. V3J clonotypes were defined by identical inferred V gene, J gene, and CDR3 amino acid sequence. Percentage overlap between repertoires was computed as shared unique clonotypes divided by the size of the smaller repertoire. Repertoire richness was assessed with RTK rarefaction, the Chao1 estimator, and Recon v2.1 estimates of unobserved clonotypes. Generation probabilities were computed with OLGA for all TCRbeta clonotypes obtained by the gDNA method from a few donors. The source is immuneACCESS, and TCRdb retained only in-frame sequences with V and J called. Part of the clones is not carried over; for the studies checked, unresolved V genes explain less than half of this, and the remainder is unexplained. The DNA gave D and trimming, while V, J and clone size come from that table. The sample table shows roughly 1,500,000 clones, and approximately 98.5% are seen once. The top ten constitute over 0.3% of the sample.

Donors were healthy HIV-negative adults with no recently reported acute infections or vaccinations. Every donor was a Caucasian adult living in Nashville, Tennessee, USA. Magnetic negative selection was used to enrich CD4+ T cells, after which naive cells were positively selected on CD45RA and the negative fraction became the memory subset. Blood was collected by leukapheresis, and PBMCs were isolated by Ficoll-Histopaque density gradient centrifugation and then cryopreserved in liquid nitrogen vapor phase. Purity and quantity of every magnetically sorted T cell population were checked by analytical flow cytometry. Genomic DNA was isolated from each sorted fraction and quantified by UV absorbance on a Nanodrop 2000c. Results the study describes overall, beyond this receptor: Based on pairwise subsampling, the degree of clonotype sharing among donors was expected to be affected by sequencing depth. Because the study included only a small number of donors, the genetic and exposure-history diversity represented was limited. Naive subsets generally had larger estimated clonotype richness than memory subsets did. Only blood was sampled, and tissue TCR repertoires likely differ from those in blood. Rarefaction of sorted-subset datasets indicated incomplete sequencing despite the large sequencing depth. Higher generation probabilities were observed for clonotypes shared by all four sorted-subset donors than for non-shared clonotypes. Approximately 5% of naive CD4, 3.5% of naive CD8, 2.3% of memory CD4, and 0.4% of memory CD8 clonotypes were shared across a few donors.

The receptor's source is a man aged 25-40 years in good health. Sequencing input: naive CD4+ T cells sorted from blood. Interpreted using the paper, the cell subset or site label stands for: CD45RA+ positively selected.

The CDR3 region has the sequence CASSLGLAESSYEQYF. The sequenced DNA: TGCGCCAGCAGCTTGGGTCTAGCTGAGAGCTCCTACGAGCAGTACTTC. The chain joins TRBV5-1 to TRBJ2-7; the best D guess is TRBD2, with 5 bases matching. The junction shows trimming of 0 bases on V and 0 bases on J, plus 13 bases between the germline ends. The CDR3 goes from the cysteine to the phenylalanine over 16 residues. The kept DNA is CDR3 alone, 48 bases in frame from the first base. Per the germline V gene, SGHRS is the CDR1 and YFSETQ is the CDR2.